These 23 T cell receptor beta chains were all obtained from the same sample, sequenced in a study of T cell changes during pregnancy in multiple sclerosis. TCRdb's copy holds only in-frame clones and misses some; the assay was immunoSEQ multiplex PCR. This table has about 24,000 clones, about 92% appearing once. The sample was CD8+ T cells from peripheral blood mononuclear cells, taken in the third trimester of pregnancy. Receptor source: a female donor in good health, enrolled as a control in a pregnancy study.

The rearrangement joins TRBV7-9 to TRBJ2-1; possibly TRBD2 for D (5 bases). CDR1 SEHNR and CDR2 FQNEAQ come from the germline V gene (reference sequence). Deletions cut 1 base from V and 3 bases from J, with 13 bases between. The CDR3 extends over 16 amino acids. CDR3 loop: CASSLVLAAIYNEQFF. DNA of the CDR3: TGTGCCAGCAGCTTAGTTCTAGCTGCGATCTACAATGAGCAGTTCTTC.

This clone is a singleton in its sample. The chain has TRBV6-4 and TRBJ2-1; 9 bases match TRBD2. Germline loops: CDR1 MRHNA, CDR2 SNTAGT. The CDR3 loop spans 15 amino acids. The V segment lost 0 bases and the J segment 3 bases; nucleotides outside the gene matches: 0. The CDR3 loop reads CASSDSTSGYNEQFF. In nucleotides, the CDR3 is TGTGCCAGCAGTGACTCGACTAGCGGCTACAATGAGCAGTTCTTC.

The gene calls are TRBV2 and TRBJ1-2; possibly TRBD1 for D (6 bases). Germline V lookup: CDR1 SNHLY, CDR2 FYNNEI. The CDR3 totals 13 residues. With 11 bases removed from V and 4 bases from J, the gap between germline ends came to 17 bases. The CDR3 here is CARRPGGLYGYTF. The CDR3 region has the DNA TGTGCCCGCCGTCCGGGGGGCCTCTATGGCTACACCTTC.

The CDR3: CASSLGQGAIYEQYF. CDR3 coding DNA: TGTGCCAGCAGCTTAGGACAGGGGGCGATATACGAGCAGTACTTC. V and J are TRBV7-6 and TRBJ2-7, with 10 bases that match TRBD1. J gave up 4 bases and V 1 base, and 4 bases lay outside the gene matches. Germline V gene lookup returns CDR1 SGHVS and CDR2 FNYEAQ. The CDR3 contains 15 residues.

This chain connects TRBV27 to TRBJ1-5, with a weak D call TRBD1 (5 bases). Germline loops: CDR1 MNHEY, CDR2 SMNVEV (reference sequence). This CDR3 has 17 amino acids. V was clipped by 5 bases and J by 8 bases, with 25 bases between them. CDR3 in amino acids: CASSLNGPGVSREPQHF. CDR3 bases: TGTGCCAGCAGTCTAAATGGCCCGGGGGTAAGTCGGGAGCCCCAGCATTTT.

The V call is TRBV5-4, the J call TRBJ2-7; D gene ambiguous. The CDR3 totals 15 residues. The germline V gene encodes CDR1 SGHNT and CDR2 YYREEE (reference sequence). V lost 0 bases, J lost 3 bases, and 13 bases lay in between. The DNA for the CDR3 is TGTGCCAGCAGCTTGGATGGCGGAGCCTACTACGAGCAGTACTTC. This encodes CASSLDGGAYYEQYF. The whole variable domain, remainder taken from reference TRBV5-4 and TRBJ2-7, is ETGVTQSPTHLIKTRGQQVTLRCSSQSGHNTVSWYQQALGQGPQFIFQYYREEENGRGNFPPRFSGLQFPNYSSELNVNALELDDSALYLCASSLDGGAYYEQYFGPGTRLTVT.

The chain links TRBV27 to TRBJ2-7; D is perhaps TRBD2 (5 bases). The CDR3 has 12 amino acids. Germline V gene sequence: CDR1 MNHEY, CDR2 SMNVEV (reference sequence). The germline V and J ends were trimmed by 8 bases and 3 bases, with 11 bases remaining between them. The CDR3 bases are TGTGCCAGCCAAGCGGTGAACTACGAGCAGTACTTC. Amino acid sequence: CASQAVNYEQYF.

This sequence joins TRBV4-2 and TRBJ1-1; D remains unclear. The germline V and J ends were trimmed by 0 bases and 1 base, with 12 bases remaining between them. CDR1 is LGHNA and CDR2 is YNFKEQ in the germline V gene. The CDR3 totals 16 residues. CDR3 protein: CASSQEVQTGNTEAFF. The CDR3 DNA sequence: TGTGCCAGCAGCCAAGAAGTCCAAACGGGGAACACTGAAGCTTTCTTT.

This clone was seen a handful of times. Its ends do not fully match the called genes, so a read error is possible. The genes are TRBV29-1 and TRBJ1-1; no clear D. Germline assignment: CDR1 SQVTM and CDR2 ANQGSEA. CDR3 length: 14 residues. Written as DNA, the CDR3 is TGCAGCGTCGAAGTCGGGGAGATGAACACTGAAGCTTTCTTT. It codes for CSVEVGEMNTEAFF.

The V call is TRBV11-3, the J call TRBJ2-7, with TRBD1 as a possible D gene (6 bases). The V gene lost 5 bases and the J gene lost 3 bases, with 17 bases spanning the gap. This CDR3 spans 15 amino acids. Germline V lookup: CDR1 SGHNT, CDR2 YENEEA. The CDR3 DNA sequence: TGTGCCAGCAGCCCGAGTTCAGGGGCCTACTACGAGCAGTACTTC. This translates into CASSPSSGAYYEQYF.

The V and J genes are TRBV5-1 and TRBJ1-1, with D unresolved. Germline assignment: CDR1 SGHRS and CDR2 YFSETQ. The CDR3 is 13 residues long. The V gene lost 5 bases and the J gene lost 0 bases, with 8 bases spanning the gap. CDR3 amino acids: CASRAVLNTEAFF. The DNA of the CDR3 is TGCGCCAGCAGAGCCGTTTTGAACACTGAAGCTTTCTTT.

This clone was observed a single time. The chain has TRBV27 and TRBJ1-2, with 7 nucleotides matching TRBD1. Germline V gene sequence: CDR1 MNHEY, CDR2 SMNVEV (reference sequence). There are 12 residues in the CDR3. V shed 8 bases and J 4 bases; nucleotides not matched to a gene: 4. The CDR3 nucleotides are TGTGCCAGCCGGGACAGCTTCTATGGCTACACCTTC. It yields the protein CASRDSFYGYTF.

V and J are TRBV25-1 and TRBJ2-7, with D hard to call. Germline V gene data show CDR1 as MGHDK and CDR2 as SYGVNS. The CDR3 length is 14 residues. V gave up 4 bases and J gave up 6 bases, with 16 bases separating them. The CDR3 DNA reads TGTGCCAGCAGTGTAACTATGACTCCTTCCGAGCAGTACTTC. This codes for CASSVTMTPSEQYF.

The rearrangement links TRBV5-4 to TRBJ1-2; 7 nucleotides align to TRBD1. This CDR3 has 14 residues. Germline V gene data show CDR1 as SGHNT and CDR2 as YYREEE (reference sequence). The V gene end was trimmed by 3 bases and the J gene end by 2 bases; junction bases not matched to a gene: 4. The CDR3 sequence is CASSWNRGNYGYTF. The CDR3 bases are TGTGCCAGCAGCTGGAACAGGGGAAACTATGGCTACACCTTC.

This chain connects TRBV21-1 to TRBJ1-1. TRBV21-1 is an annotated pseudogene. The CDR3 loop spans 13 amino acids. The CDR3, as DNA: TGTGCCAGCAGCAAAGTTGTTAGTAGTGTTGCTTTCTTT. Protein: CASSKVVSSVAFF.

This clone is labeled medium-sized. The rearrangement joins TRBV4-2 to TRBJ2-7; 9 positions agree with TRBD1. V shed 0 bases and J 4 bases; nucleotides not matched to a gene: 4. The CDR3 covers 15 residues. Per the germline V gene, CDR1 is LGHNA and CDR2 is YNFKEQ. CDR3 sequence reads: CASSQEQGAVYEQYF. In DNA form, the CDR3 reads TGTGCCAGCAGCCAAGAACAGGGGGCCGTTTACGAGCAGTACTTC.

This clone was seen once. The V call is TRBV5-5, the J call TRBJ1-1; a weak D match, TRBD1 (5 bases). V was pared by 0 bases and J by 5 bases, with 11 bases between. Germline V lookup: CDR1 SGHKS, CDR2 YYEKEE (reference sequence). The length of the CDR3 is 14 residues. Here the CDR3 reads CASSLVAGGTEAFF. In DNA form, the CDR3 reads TGTGCCAGCAGCTTGGTTGCTGGGGGGACTGAAGCTTTCTTT.

The CDR3 DNA is TGTGCCAGCAGTTTATCCCCCGCGGGGGGGCAAGAGACCCAGTACTTC. This codes for CASSLSPAGGQETQYF. The chain has TRBV28 and TRBJ2-5; 9 bases fit TRBD2. CDR1 is MDHEN and CDR2 is SYDVKM in the germline V gene. V was pared by 1 base and J by 2 bases, with 5 bases of the junction left unmatched. CDR3 size: 16 residues. Filled out from reference TRBV28 and TRBJ2-5, the complete variable domain reads DVKVTQSSRYLVKRTGEKVFLECVQDMDHENMFWYRQDPGLGLRLIYFSYDVKMKEKGDIPEGYSVSREKKERFSLILESASTNQTSMYLCASSLSPAGGQETQYFGPGTRLLVL.

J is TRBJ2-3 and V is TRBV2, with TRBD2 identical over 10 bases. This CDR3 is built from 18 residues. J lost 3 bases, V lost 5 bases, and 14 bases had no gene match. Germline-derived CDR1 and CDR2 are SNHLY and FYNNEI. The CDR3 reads CASSPAGWLAGATDTQYF. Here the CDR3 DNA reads TGTGCCAGCAGTCCCGCGGGGTGGCTAGCGGGGGCTACAGATACGCAGTATTTT.

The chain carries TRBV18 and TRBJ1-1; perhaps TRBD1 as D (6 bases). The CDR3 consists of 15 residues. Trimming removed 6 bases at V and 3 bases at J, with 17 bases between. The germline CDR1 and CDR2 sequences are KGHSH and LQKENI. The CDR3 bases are TGTGCCAGCTCGCGCTCCGAACAGGGCCACACTGAAGCTTTCTTT. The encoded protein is CASSRSEQGHTEAFF.

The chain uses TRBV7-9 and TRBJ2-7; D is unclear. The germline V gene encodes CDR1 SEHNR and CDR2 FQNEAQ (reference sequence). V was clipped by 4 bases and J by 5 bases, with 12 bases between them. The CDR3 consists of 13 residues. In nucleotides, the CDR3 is TGTGCCAGCAGCTCCGGGTCTCGGAACGAGCAGTACTTC. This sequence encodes CASSSGSRNEQYF.

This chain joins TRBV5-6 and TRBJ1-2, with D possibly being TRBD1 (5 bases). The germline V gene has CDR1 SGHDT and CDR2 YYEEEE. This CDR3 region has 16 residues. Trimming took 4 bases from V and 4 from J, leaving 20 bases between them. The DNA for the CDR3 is TGTGCCAGCAGCCCCGACCCGAGACAGCGAATCTATGGCTACACCTTC. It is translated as CASSPDPRQRIYGYTF.

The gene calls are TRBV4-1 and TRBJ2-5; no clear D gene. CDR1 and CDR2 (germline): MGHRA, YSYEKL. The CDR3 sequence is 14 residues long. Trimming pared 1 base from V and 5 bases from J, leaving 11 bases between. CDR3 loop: CASSQASQVETQYF. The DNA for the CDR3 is TGCGCCAGCAGCCAAGCTTCTCAGGTGGAGACCCAGTACTTC.